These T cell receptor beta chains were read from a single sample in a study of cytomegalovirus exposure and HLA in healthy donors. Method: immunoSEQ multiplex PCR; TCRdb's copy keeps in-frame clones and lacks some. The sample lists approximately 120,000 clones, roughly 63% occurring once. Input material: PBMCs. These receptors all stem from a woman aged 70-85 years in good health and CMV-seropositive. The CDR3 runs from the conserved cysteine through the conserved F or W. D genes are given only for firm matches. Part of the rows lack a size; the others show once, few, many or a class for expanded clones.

CDR3nt: TGTGCCTGGACAAGACAGGTAAACTTACACGAGCAGTACTTC
CDR3aa: CAWTRQVNLHEQYF
j_gene: TRBJ2-7
d_gene: .
v_gene: TRBV30
abundance: .

CDR3nt: TGTGCTAGTGGCACCCAGGGGAACTCCTACGAGCAGTACTTC
CDR3aa: CASGTQGNSYEQYF
j_gene: TRBJ2-7
d_gene: .
v_gene: TRBV12-5
abundance: .

CDR3nt: TGTGCCAGCAGCCGTGGCGGGGCCCACACTGAAGCTTTCTTT
CDR3aa: CASSRGGAHTEAFF
j_gene: TRBJ1-1
d_gene: .
v_gene: TRBV7-3
abundance: few

CDR3nt: TGTGCCAGCAGCCAACAGCGGACCGAGCAGTACTTC
CDR3aa: CASSQQRTEQYF
j_gene: TRBJ2-7
d_gene: .
v_gene: TRBV7-2
abundance: few

CDR3nt: TGTGCCAGCAGCCAGGAAAAGACAGGGGGCAATCAGCCCCAGCATTTT
CDR3aa: CASSQEKTGGNQPQHF
j_gene: TRBJ1-5
d_gene: TRBD1
v_gene: TRBV14
abundance: once

CDR3nt: TGTGCCAGTTCGGACAGGGAACCTCAAAACACTGAAGCTTTCTTT
CDR3aa: CASSDREPQNTEAFF
j_gene: TRBJ1-1
d_gene: TRBD1
v_gene: TRBV19
abundance: few

CDR3nt: TGTGCCAGCAGCTCTTCCGGGACTGGCTCCTACAATGAGCAGTTCTTC
CDR3aa: CASSSSGTGSYNEQFF
j_gene: TRBJ2-1
d_gene: .
v_gene: TRBV11-2
abundance: .

CDR3nt: TGTGCCAGCAGGCGCACAGGATCCTACGAGCAGTACTTC
CDR3aa: CASRRTGSYEQYF
j_gene: TRBJ2-7
d_gene: .
v_gene: TRBV6-6
abundance: .

CDR3nt: TGTGCCATCAGTGAGTCGTACAGCTCTGGAAACACCATATATTTT
CDR3aa: CAISESYSSGNTIYF
j_gene: TRBJ1-3
d_gene: .
v_gene: TRBV10-3
abundance: .

CDR3nt: TGTGCCAGCAGCTTAGTTACGGGGGTGAGGGCAGATACGCAGTATTTT
CDR3aa: CASSLVTGVRADTQYF
j_gene: TRBJ2-3
d_gene: .
v_gene: TRBV7-2
abundance: .

CDR3nt: TGTGCCAGTAGTATCAGGGACACCGGGGAGCTGTTTTTT
CDR3aa: CASSIRDTGELFF
j_gene: TRBJ2-2
d_gene: .
v_gene: TRBV19
abundance: .

CDR3nt: TGTGCCAGCAGCTTAGGGTTAGGGACAGGGGCGTTTAATTCACCCCTCCACTTT
CDR3aa: CASSLGLGTGAFNSPLHF
j_gene: TRBJ1-6
d_gene: TRBD1
v_gene: TRBV13
abundance: .

CDR3nt: TGTGCCAGCAGCTTAGACGGGACTACCTCTGATGAGCAGTTCTTC
CDR3aa: CASSLDGTTSDEQFF
j_gene: TRBJ2-1
d_gene: TRBD2
v_gene: TRBV7-2
abundance: few

CDR3nt: TGTGCCAGCTCACCCCGCCCCGGACAGGGGGGCAATGAGCAGTTCTTC
CDR3aa: CASSPRPGQGGNEQFF
j_gene: TRBJ2-1
d_gene: TRBD1
v_gene: TRBV18
abundance: medium-sized

CDR3nt: TGTGCCATCAGTGATAAGCGTCCTCAAGGTCCATACGAGCAGTACTTC
CDR3aa: CAISDKRPQGPYEQYF
j_gene: TRBJ2-7
d_gene: .
v_gene: TRBV10-3
abundance: .

CDR3nt: TGTGCCAGCAGTTACTCGCTCGGGATGCGGAACACTGAAGCTTTCTTT
CDR3aa: CASSYSLGMRNTEAFF
j_gene: TRBJ1-1
d_gene: .
v_gene: TRBV6-5
abundance: .

CDR3nt: TGCGCCAGCAGCCCCGGACAGCGGACAGGGAGCACAGATACGCAGTATTTT
CDR3aa: CASSPGQRTGSTDTQYF
j_gene: TRBJ2-3
d_gene: TRBD1
v_gene: TRBV4-1
abundance: .